This T cell receptor (beta chain) is drawn from a study of OX40 agonist ivuxolimab in advanced cancers. For the wider study: Ivuxolimab was a fully human IgG2 agonistic monoclonal antibody targeting the costimulatory receptor OX40 (CD134). Intravenous ivuxolimab was administered to patients every 2 weeks at six dose levels: 0.01, 0.1, 0.3, 1.5, 3 and 10 mg/kg. Of the approximately 53 patients in dose escalation, 19 had hepatocellular carcinoma, some 15 had melanoma, 9 had renal cell carcinoma and 9 had head and neck cancer. The dose-escalation cohort was 82.7% male with a mean age of about 58 years, ranging from roughly 20 to 80. Patients were allowed to have had prior anti-PD-1, anti-PD-L1 or anti-CTLA-4 therapy, and approximately 40% of the dose-escalation patients had been treated with checkpoint inhibitors. Three dose-escalation patients achieved partial responses, one with hepatocellular carcinoma and two with cutaneous melanoma. The point of sequencing TCRbeta in the periphery was to test whether ivuxolimab changed TCR sequence diversity and drove clonal T-cell expansion. The monotherapy dose-escalation portion (N ≈ 52 patients) of the phase I ivuxolimab trial is reported in the paper. What the authors observed across the whole study: At doses of 0.1 to 3.0 mg/kg, clonal expansion of both CD4+ and CD8+ blood T cells was observed from baseline to week 6. On average, CD8+ T cells showed more expanded clones than CD4+ T cells after ivuxolimab. Low levels of normalized T-cell clonal expansion were also shown by some nonresponding patients. Which antigens the clonally expanded peripheral T cells were specific for was not determined. Partial responders in the 0.1-3.0 mg/kg groups had among the lowest normalized peripheral clonal expansion, especially among CD8+ T cells.

About this clone itself: What this receptor recognizes is not known. The record has no base qualities; no much larger clone is one base away.

For sequencing of the TCRbeta CDR3 region, genomic DNA was extracted from the sorted cells. TCRbeta CDR3 regions were sequenced using the immunoSEQ Assay. Imported from immuneACCESS, the table was reduced by TCRdb to in-frame sequences with V and J called. These copies leave out some clones; in studies compared against another copy, an unresolved V gene accounts for under half, and the cause of the remainder is not known. Present in this sample are 20,000 or so clones, around 80% of which were seen just once. The ten top clones hold 25% to 35% of the sample. The germline V gene (reference sequence) provides CDR1 MNHEY and CDR2 SMNVEV. Relative to germline, V is missing 3 bases and J is missing 7 bases, with 8 bases of the junction outside any gene match. Including cysteine and phenylalanine, the CDR3 has 16 amino acids. The entry retains the CDR3 DNA only, 48 bases that are in frame from base 1. The trial excluded patients who had a history of autoimmune disease or were on systemic immunosuppression. Peripheral blood for TCR sequencing was collected from all dose cohorts at baseline, on cycle 4 day 1, and on cycle 7 day 1. The samples were drawn from a first-in-human, open-label, multicenter phase I dose-escalation trial of ivuxolimab. Adults with locally advanced or metastatic melanoma, renal cell, hepatocellular, or head and neck squamous cell carcinoma were enrolled in the trial. CD4+ and CD8+ T cells were sorted separately from peripheral blood before TCR sequencing.

Source: CD4+ or CD8+ T cells sorted from blood, taken in a trial of the OX40 agonist ivuxolimab. The chain couples TRBV27 to TRBJ2-2, with 10 bases matching TRBD1. The clonotype originates from an adult with an advanced solid tumor such as melanoma, head and neck, liver or kidney cancer. The base sequence is TGTGCCAGCAGTTTCTTATGGGGACAGGGGATCGGGGAGCTGTTTTTT. Its translation reads: CASSFLWGQGIGELFF.